This record looks at one T cell receptor beta chain sequence and its context. The specificity of this receptor is unknown. Per-base quality was not reported, and no clone a single base away is much larger than it. This sample was taken from a study of blood T cell repertoires in COVID-19 (dated by TCRdb to the early 2020s). Context from the whole study: The collaborator samples originated in the United States, Italy and Spain and spanned the acute and convalescent phases of COVID-19. The prospective study material was composed of cDNA or gDNA derived from T cells, B-cell-depleted T cells, or PBMCs. Subjects who had been exposed to COVID-19, were actively infected with it, or had recovered from it provided the deeply sampled blood TCRbeta repertoires that made up the dataset. The repertoires were released in a freely available public database intended as a resource for research on the immune response to SARS-CoV-2. Samples came from the ongoing ImmuneRACE study (first 160 participants) plus 1,254 subjects from 6 global collaborators. Sample metadata almost always included a de-identified subject ID, COVID-19 status, age in years and sex. Where available, HLA class I and class II types were obtained from metadata supplied by the sample provider rather than from assay-based typing.

The immunoSEQ Assay, a bias-controlled multiplex PCR, was used to amplify TCRbeta CDR3 regions from genomic DNA. Processing in the source paper ran as follows. The number of nucleated cells in each sample was estimated by amplification of reference gene primers within the assay. To quantify the absolute abundance of each unique TCRbeta CDR3 rearrangement, sequence reads were collapsed and filtered. For each sample, productive Simpson clonality was calculated as the square root of Simpson's diversity index across productive rearrangements. This immuneACCESS table, as held by TCRdb, lists in-frame sequences with V and J called but not all clones. Of the missing ones, under half trace to an unresolved V gene in checked studies; the others have no known cause. From that table come the V and J calls and clone size; the DNA was used to work out D and trimming. In all, the sample holds around 190,000 clones, and roughly 86% of those were seen once. Clones ranked in the top ten supply 5.6% of the sample.

The investigation overall reported the following: How much clinical and demographic metadata was included differed by source and by participant, and the metadata was provided uncurated.

Participants in the prospective study were aged about 18 to 95 years, lived in 20 to 25 United States geographic areas, and enrolled through a virtual design. To assign participants to cohorts, the prospective study relied on clinical history that participants themselves reported in a screening survey and a study questionnaire. Each participant in the prospective study had whole blood, serum and a nasopharyngeal or oropharyngeal swab collected by mobile phlebotomists. Additional blood draws and questionnaires over a 2-month period could optionally be provided by prospective study participants. Before DNA extraction, blood samples from the prospective study were shipped at room temperature or frozen. From the germline V gene (reference sequence), CDR1 is MNHEY and CDR2 is SMNVEV. V drops 6 bases and J drops 7 bases, leaving 19 bases in between. Counted from cysteine to phenylalanine, this CDR3 has 15 amino acids. This entry keeps only the CDR3 DNA: 45 bases, framed from base 1.

Sequenced: PBMCs or T cells enriched from blood (not recorded which). This TCR came from a man aged 35-49 years with acute COVID-19. The receptor chain draws on TRBV27 and TRBJ1-3, with no D gene named confidently. The CDR3 is CASRGSVRERNTIYF. The sequence in DNA is TGTGCCAGCAGGGGGTCCGTGCGGGAACGGAACACCATATATTTT.